This TCR beta chain originates from a study of early stage breast cancer tumors. V gave up 3 bases and J gave up 5 bases, with 17 bases separating them. The CDR3 spans 15 residues. Germline assignment: CDR1 MDHEN and CDR2 SYDVKM. TCRdb's copy holds only in-frame clones and misses some; the assay was immunoSEQ multiplex PCR. The repertoire holds approximately 30,000 clones, with 75% to 85% as singletons. The clonotype originates from a person between 55 and 69 years old with breast cancer. The specimen was blood. This chain joins TRBV28 and TRBJ2-7; D gene unclear. The CDR3, as DNA: TGTGCCAGCAGTTTGATGGTGACATCCTACCACGAGCAGTACTTC. It is translated as CASSLMVTSYHEQYF.